This TCR beta chain was found in a study of blood T cells in healthy people across ages. General observations from the study: A strong correlation was seen between TCR beta diversity and naive T cell percentage. Considered underestimates were the diversity estimates obtained from one million T cells.

Comment on this clonotype: Antigen unknown.

In germline, CDR1 is SGHAT, CDR2 FQNNGV. The CDR3 runs to 16 residues. V was shortened by 2 bases and J by 2 bases, with 14 bases between the two germline ends. Together with a sample-barcoded 5' primer, a J-beta primer mix was included in a second PCR lasting about 7 to 11 cycles. Sequencing recovered at least 2.5 million CDR3-containing paired-end reads from each sample. TCRdb fed the 5' RACE reads into MiXCR, producing one record per CDR3 protein. The sample holds about 1.4 million distinct CDR3 sequences; 55% to 75% are singletons and the top ten take roughly 7%. The source is a man younger than 35 in good health. V gene TRBV11-2 combines with J gene TRBJ2-3; D ambiguous. The sequenced material came from blood. The CDR3, as DNA: TGTGCCAGCAGCTTATACGGGCTGATGATCACAGATACGCAGTATTTT. This translates into CASSLYGLMITDTQYF. Full variable domain (missing parts from reference TRBV11-2 and TRBJ2-3): EAGVAQSPRYKIIEKRQSVAFWCNPISGHATLYWYQQILGQGPKLLIQFQNNGVVDDSQLPKDRFSAERLKGVDSTLKIQPAKLEDSAVYLCASSLYGLMITDTQYFGPGTRLTVL.